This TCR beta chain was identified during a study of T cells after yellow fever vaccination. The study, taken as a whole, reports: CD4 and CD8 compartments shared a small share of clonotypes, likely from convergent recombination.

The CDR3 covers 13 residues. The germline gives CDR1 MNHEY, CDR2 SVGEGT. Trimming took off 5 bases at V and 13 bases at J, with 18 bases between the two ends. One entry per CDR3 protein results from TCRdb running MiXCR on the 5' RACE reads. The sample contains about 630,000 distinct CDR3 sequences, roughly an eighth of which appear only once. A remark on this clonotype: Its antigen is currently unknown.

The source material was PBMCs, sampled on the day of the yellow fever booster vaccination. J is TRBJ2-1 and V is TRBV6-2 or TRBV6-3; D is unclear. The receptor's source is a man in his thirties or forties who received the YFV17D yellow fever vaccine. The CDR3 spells CASSLPGPNLQFF. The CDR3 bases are TGTGCCAGCAGTCTCCCCGGGCCTAACTTACAGTTCTTC.